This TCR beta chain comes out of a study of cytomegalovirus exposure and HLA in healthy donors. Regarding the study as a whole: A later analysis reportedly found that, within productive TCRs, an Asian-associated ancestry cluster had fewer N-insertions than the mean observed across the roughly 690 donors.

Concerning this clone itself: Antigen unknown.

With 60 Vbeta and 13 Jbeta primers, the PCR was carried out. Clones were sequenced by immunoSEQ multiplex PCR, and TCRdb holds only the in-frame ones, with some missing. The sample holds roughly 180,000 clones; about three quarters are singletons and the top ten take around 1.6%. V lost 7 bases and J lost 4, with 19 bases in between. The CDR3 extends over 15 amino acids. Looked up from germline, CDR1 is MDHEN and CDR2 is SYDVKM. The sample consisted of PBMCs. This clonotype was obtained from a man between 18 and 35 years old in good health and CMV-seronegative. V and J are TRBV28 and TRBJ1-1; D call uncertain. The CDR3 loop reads CASTFTVGDSTEAFF. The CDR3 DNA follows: TGTGCCAGCACCTTCACAGTGGGTGATAGCACTGAAGCTTTCTTT.